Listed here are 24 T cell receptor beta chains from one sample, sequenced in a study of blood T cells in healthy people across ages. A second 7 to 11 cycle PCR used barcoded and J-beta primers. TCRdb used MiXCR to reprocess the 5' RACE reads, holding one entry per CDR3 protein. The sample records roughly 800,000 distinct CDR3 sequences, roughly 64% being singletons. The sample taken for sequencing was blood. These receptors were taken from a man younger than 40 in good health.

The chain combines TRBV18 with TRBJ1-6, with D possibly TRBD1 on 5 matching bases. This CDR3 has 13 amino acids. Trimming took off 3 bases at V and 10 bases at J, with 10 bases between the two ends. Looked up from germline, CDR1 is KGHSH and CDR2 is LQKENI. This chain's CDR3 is CASSPGPGSPLHF. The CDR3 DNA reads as TGTGCCAGCTCACCCGGGCCAGGGTCACCCCTCCACTTT.

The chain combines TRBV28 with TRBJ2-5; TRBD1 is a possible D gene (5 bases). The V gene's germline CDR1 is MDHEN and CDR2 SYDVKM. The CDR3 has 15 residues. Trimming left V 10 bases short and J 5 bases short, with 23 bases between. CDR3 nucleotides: TGTGCCATCAATGGGGCAACTACCTCTGGGGAGACCCAGTACTTC. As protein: CAINGATTSGETQYF.

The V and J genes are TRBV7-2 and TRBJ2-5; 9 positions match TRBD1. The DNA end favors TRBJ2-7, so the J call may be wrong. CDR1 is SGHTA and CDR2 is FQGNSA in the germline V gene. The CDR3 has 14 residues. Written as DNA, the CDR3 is TGTGCCAGCAGCTTAGGGGGACAGGGTAACGAGCAGTACTTC. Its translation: CASSLGGQGNEQYF.

CDR3 residues: CASSRSGTRDNEQFF. CDR3 sequence (DNA): TGTGCCAGCAGCCGCTCCGGGACTCGAGACAATGAGCAGTTCTTC. The rearrangement links TRBV7-2 to TRBJ2-1; D might be TRBD2 (6 bases). In germline, CDR1 is SGHTA, CDR2 FQGNSA. This CDR3 is 15 amino acids long. The ends were cut back, 5 bases at V and 5 bases at J, with 16 bases in the middle.

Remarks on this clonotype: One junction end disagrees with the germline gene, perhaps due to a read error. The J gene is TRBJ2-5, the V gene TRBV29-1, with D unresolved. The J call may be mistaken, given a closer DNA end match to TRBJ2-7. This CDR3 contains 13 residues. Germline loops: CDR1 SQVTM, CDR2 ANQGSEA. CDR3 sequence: CSVDLGHSNEQYF. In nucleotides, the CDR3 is TGCAGCGTTGATTTAGGTCACTCCAACGAGCAGTACTTC.

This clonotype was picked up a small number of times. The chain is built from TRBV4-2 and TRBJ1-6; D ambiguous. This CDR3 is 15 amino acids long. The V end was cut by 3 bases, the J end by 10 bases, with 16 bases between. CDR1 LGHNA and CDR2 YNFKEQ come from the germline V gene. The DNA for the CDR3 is TGTGCCAGCAGCCAGGACGCCCGGGAGGGCTCACCCCTCCACTTT. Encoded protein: CASSQDAREGSPLHF.

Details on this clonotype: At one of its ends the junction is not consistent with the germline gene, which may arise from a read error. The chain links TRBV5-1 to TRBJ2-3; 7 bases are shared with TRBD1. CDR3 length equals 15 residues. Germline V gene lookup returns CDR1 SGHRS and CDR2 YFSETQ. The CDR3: CASRLDDRATDTQYF. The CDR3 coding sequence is TGCGCCAGCAGATTGGATGACAGGGCCACAGATACGCAGTATTTT.

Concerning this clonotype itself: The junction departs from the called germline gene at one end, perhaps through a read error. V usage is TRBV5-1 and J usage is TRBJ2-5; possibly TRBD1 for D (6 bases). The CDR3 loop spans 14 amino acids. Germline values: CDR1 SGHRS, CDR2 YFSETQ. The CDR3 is CASSAHGGQETQYF. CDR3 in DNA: TGCGCCAGCAGCGCACATGGGGGACAAGAGACGCAGTACTTC.

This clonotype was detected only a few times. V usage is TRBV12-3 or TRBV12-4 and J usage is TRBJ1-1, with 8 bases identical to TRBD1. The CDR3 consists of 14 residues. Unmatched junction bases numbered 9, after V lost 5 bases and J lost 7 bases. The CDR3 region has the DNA TGTGCCAGCAGTGCCAGACAGGGGTCAGGTGAAGCTTTCTTT. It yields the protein CASSARQGSGEAFF.

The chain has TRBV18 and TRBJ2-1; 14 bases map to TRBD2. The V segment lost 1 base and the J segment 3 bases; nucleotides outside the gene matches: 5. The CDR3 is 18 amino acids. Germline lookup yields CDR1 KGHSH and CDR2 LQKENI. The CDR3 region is CASSPLLGLAGGYNEQFF. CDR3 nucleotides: TGTGCCAGCTCACCACTACTCGGACTAGCGGGAGGCTACAATGAGCAGTTCTTC.

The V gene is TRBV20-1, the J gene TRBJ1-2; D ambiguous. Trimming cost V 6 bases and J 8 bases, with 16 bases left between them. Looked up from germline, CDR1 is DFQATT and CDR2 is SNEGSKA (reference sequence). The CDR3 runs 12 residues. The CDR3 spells CSARPGLRGYTF. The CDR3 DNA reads TGCAGTGCCAGACCGGGATTGAGGGGCTACACCTTC.

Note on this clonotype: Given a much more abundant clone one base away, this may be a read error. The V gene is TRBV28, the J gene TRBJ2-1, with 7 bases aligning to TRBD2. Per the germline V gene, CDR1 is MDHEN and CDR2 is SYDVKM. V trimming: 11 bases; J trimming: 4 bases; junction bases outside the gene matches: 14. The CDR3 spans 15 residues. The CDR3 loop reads CAGLEREVGYNEQFF. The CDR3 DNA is TGTGCCGGCCTTGAACGGGAGGTAGGGTACAATGAGCAGTTCTTC.

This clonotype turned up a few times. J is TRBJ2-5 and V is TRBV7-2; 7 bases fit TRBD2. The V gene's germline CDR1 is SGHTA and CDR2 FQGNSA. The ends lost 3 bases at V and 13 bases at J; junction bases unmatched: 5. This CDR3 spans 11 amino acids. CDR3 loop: CASSLTSSTYF. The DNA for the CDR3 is TGTGCCAGCAGCTTGACTAGCTCTACGTACTTC.

This chain's CDR3 is CASSLQHGTGSYNEQFF. As DNA, the CDR3 is TGTGCCAGCAGCTTGCAGCACGGGACAGGGTCGTACAATGAGCAGTTCTTC. The chain links TRBV7-2 to TRBJ2-1; the match to TRBD1 covers 9 bases. V lost 3 bases, J lost 4 bases, and 10 bases stayed unmatched. Germline CDR1 reads SGHTA; CDR2 reads FQGNSA. The CDR3 extends over 17 amino acids.

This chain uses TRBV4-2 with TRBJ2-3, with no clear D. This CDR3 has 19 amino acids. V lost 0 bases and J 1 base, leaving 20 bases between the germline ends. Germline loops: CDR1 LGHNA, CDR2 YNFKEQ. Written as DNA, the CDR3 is TGTGCCAGCAGCCAAGATTGGGCTACCCAGGTTGAGGGCACAGATACGCAGTATTTT. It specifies CASSQDWATQVEGTDTQYF.

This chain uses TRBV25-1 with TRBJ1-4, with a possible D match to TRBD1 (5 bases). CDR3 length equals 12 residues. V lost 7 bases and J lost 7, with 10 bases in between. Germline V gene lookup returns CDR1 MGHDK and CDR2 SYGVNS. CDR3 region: CASTGGGEKLFF. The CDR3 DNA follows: TGTGCCAGCACCGGGGGTGGTGAAAAACTGTTTTTT.

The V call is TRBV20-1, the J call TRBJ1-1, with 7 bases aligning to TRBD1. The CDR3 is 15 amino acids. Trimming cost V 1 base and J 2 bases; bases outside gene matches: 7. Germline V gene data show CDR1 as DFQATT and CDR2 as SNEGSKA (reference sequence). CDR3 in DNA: TGCAGTGCTAGAGGGTCGACAGGGATTAACACTGAAGCTTTCTTT. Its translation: CSARGSTGINTEAFF.

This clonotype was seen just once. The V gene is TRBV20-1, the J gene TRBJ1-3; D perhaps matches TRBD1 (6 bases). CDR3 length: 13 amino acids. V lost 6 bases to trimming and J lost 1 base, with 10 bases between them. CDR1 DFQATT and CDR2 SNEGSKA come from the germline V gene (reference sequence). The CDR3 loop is CSAIQGSGNTIYF. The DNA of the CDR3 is TGCAGTGCGATACAGGGTTCTGGAAACACCATATATTTT.

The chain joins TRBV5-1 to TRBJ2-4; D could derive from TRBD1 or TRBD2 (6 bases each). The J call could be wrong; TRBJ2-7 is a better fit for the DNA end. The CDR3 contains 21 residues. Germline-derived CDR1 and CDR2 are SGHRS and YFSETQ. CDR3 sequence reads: CASSLGWDGVLRGQKTYEQYF. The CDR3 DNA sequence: TGCGCCAGCAGCTTAGGTTGGGACGGGGTCCTCCGGGGGCAGAAAACCTACGAGCAGTACTTC.

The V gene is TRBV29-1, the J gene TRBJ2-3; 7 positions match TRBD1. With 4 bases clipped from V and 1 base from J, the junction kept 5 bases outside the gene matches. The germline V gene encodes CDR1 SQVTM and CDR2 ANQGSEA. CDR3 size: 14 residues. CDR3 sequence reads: CSVVTGARTDTQYF. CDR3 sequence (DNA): TGCAGCGTTGTTACAGGGGCTCGCACAGATACGCAGTATTTT.

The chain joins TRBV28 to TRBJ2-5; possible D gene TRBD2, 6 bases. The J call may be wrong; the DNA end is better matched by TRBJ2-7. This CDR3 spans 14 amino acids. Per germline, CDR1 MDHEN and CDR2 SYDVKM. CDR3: CASSLEGPKYEQYF. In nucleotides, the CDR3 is TGTGCCAGCAGTTTGGAGGGCCCTAAGTACGAGCAGTACTTC.

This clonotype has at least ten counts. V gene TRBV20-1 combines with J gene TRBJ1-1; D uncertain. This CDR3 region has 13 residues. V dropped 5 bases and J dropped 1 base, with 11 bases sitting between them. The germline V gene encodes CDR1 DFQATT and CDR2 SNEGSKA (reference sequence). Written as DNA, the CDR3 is TGCAGTGCTGGGCGGGGTCCGAACACTGAAGCTTTCTTT. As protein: CSAGRGPNTEAFF.

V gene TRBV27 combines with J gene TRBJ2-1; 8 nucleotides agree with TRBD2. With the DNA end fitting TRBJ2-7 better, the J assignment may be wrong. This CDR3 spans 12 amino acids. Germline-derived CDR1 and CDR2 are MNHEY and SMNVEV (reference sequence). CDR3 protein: CASSGTHREQYF. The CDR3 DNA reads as TGTGCCAGTAGCGGGACCCACCGCGAGCAGTACTTC.

CDR3 in DNA: TGTGCCAGCTCACCTAGCGGGATGACAGATACGCAGTATTTT. Translating it yields CASSPSGMTDTQYF. The chain uses TRBV18 and TRBJ2-3, with 8 bases identical to TRBD2. J was trimmed by 3 bases and V by 3 bases; bases with no gene match: 2. The germline gives CDR1 KGHSH, CDR2 LQKENI. The CDR3 runs 14 residues.